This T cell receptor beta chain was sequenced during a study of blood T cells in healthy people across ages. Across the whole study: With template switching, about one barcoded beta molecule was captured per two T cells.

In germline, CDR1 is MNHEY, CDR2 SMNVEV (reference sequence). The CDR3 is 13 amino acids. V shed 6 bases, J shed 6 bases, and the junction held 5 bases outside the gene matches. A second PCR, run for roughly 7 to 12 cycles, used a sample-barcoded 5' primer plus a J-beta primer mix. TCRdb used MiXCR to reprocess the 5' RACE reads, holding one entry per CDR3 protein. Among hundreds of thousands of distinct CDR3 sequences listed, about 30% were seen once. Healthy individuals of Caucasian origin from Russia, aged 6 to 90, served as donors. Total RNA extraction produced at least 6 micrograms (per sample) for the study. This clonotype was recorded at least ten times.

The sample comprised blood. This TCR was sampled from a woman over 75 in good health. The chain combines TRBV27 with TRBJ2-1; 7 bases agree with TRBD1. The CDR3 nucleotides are TGTGCCAGCAGGATGACAGGGAGCAATGAGCAGTTCTTC. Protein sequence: CASRMTGSNEQFF.